Below, 25 T cell receptor beta chains from the same sample are listed, as sequenced in a study of T cells in Graves' hyperthyroidism and ophthalmopathy. Researchers took RNA transcripts and amplified the TCR beta CDR3 regions from them. HTBI primers were employed in a first-round RT-PCR of the TCR CDR3. MiXCR was run by TCRdb on the multiplex PCR reads, yielding one entry per CDR3 protein. Among some 550,000 distinct CDR3 sequences listed, about a sixth were seen once. The sample consisted of blood. All receptors derive from a woman in her forties with Graves' ophthalmopathy.

This clonotype was observed many times. The V call is TRBV29-1, the J call TRBJ1-2, with a possible D match to TRBD1 (5 bases). V was pared by 4 bases and J by 7 bases, with 22 bases between. Looked up from germline, CDR1 is SQVTM and CDR2 is ANQGSEA. This CDR3 has 15 residues. In DNA form, the CDR3 reads TGCAGCGTTGTCCCCTGGGCAGGGCCCGGGGGTGGCTACACCTTC. It translates to CSVVPWAGPGGGYTF. Full variable domain (outside the CDR3, taken from reference TRBV29-1 and TRBJ1-2): SAVISQKPSRDICQRGTSLTIQCQVDSQVTMMFWYRQQPGQSLTLIATANQGSEATYESGFVIDKFPISRPNLTFSTLTVSNMSPEDSSIYLCSVVPWAGPGGGYTFGSGTRLTVV.

The gene calls are TRBV12-3 or TRBV12-4 and TRBJ2-7, with D unresolved. This CDR3 has 15 residues. Trimming took 3 bases from V and 1 from J, leaving 13 bases between them. The CDR3 DNA is TGTGCCAGCAGTTTTGGCTCAAGTCAATCCTACGAGCAGTACTTC. Amino acids: CASSFGSSQSYEQYF.

In this sample, this clonotype turned up many times. The chain combines TRBV28 with TRBJ2-2; 10 bases align to TRBD1. The CDR3 spans 18 residues. With V trimmed by 5 bases and J by 3 bases, 12 bases remained unmatched. The germline gives CDR1 MDHEN, CDR2 SYDVKM. The CDR3 spells CASSHGTGVVLDTGELFF. CDR3 coding DNA: TGTGCCAGCAGTCATGGGACAGGGGTGGTACTTGACACCGGGGAGCTGTTTTTT.

There are many counts of this clonotype. The chain carries TRBV6-1 and TRBJ1-4; D ambiguous. The CDR3 sequence is 15 residues long. Looked up from germline, CDR1 is MNHNS and CDR2 is SASEGT. With 6 bases removed from V and 4 bases from J, the gap between germline ends came to 15 bases. The CDR3 region has the DNA TGTGCCAGCAGGGGAGTACACGGGAGTAATGAAAAACTGTTTTTT. The encoded protein is CASRGVHGSNEKLFF.

This clonotype was observed at least ten times. The chain uses TRBV20-1 and TRBJ2-7, with D perhaps TRBD1 (5 bases). Germline V CDR1 and CDR2: DFQATT, SNEGSKA (reference sequence). Deletions cut 1 base from V and 0 bases from J, with 10 bases between. This CDR3 is built from 14 residues. The CDR3 DNA sequence: TGCAGTGCTAGAGCCTATGACAGCTCCTACGAGCAGTACTTC. The encoded protein is CSARAYDSSYEQYF.

This clonotype has ten or more counts. J is TRBJ1-1 and V is TRBV30, with D unresolved. Trimming removed 0 bases at V and 1 base at J, with 6 bases between. The CDR3 is made up of 13 amino acids. Per germline, CDR1 GTSNPN and CDR2 SVGIG (reference sequence). The chain's CDR3 is CAWSVAGNTEAFF. Here the CDR3 DNA reads TGTGCCTGGAGTGTAGCGGGGAACACTGAAGCTTTCTTT.

This sequence joins TRBV27 and TRBJ1-1; 9 bases are shared with TRBD1. The V gene's germline CDR1 is MNHEY and CDR2 SMNVEV (reference sequence). CDR3 length equals 15 residues. Unmatched junction bases numbered 11, after V lost 5 bases and J lost 7 bases. The chain's CDR3 is CASSPYGDREIEAFF. The CDR3 nucleotides are TGTGCCAGCAGTCCTTATGGGGACAGGGAGATTGAAGCTTTCTTT.

This clonotype was recorded at least ten times. The gene calls are TRBV28 and TRBJ2-7; the D gene is possibly TRBD1 (7 bases). The CDR3 spans 12 residues. With 7 bases removed from V and 1 base from J, the gap between germline ends came to 8 bases. Germline V gene sequence: CDR1 MDHEN, CDR2 SYDVKM. The CDR3 here is CASTGGSYEQYF. The CDR3 DNA reads as TGTGCCAGCACAGGGGGGTCCTACGAGCAGTACTTC.

This clonotype was seen at least ten times. The CDR3 reads CASSPYEVTSSYEQYF. CDR3 nucleotide sequence: TGTGCCAGCAGCCCTTATGAGGTTACGAGCTCCTACGAGCAGTACTTC. The rearrangement links TRBV7-8 to TRBJ2-7; no definite D call. With 5 bases removed from V and 0 bases from J, the gap between germline ends came to 17 bases. Germline V gives CDR1 SGHVS, CDR2 FQNEAQ. CDR3 length: 16 residues.

The V and J genes are TRBV20-1 and TRBJ1-4, with 8 nucleotides matching TRBD1. V gave up 3 bases and J gave up 6 bases; unmatched junction bases: 12. The CDR3 consists of 16 residues. Germline assignment: CDR1 DFQATT and CDR2 SNEGSKA (reference sequence). The CDR3 DNA sequence: TGCAGTGCTAGGGAATACCAGGGGGCGCGACATGAAAAACTGTTTTTT. This gives the protein CSAREYQGARHEKLFF.

This clonotype appeared a few times. The rearrangement links TRBV3-1 to TRBJ2-2, with D possibly matching TRBD1 (5 bases). The CDR3 runs 13 residues. Trimming removed 5 bases at V and 3 bases at J, with 7 bases between. Germline-derived CDR1 and CDR2 are LGHDT and YNNKEL (reference sequence). The CDR3 loop reads CASSVQDTGELFF. The CDR3 DNA sequence: TGTGCCAGCAGCGTACAGGACACCGGGGAGCTGTTTTTT. Filled out from reference TRBV3-1 and TRBJ2-2, the complete variable domain reads DTAVSQTPKYLVTQMGNDKSIKCEQNLGHDTMYWYKQDSKKFLKIMFSYNNKELIINETVPNRFSPKSPDKAHLNLHINSLELGDSAVYFCASSVQDTGELFFGEGSRLTVL.

This clonotype was recorded at least ten times. The genes are TRBV12-3 or TRBV12-4 and TRBJ2-7; 10 bases line up with TRBD2. There are 14 residues in the CDR3. The junction had 9 bases not matched to a gene; V was cut back by 8 bases and J by 5 bases. The CDR3 loop reads CASGLAGGFNEQYF. In nucleotides, the CDR3 is TGTGCCAGCGGCTTAGCGGGGGGATTTAACGAGCAGTACTTC.

This chain connects TRBV6-1 to TRBJ2-1; TRBD2 agrees at 9 bases. The germline V gene encodes CDR1 MNHNS and CDR2 SASEGT. V shed 3 bases and J 12 bases; nucleotides not matched to a gene: 12. There are 15 residues in the CDR3. CDR3 sequence reads: CASSDLSVGRGGQFF. As DNA, the CDR3 is TGTGCCAGCAGTGATCTATCGGTCGGGCGGGGGGGGCAGTTCTTC.

In its sample, this clonotype was seen many times. This sequence joins TRBV11-2 and TRBJ1-2; TRBD1 agrees at 8 bases. Per the germline V gene, CDR1 is SGHAT and CDR2 is FQNNGV. CDR3 size: 12 residues. Trimming removed 4 bases from V and 7 bases from J; junction bases left unmatched: 2. DNA for the CDR3: TGTGCCAGCAGCTCAACAGGGGGTGGCTACACCTTC. Translated: CASSSTGGGYTF.

This clonotype was counted only a few times. The rearrangement joins TRBV2 to TRBJ1-5; D is perhaps TRBD1 (5 bases). Germline CDR1 and CDR2: SNHLY and FYNNEI. V dropped 7 bases and J dropped 6 bases, with 19 bases sitting between them. The CDR3 spans 15 residues. For the CDR3, the DNA is TGTGCCAGCACCCCGGGGGGGACGTTTGGTCAGCCCCAGCATTTT. Protein product: CASTPGGTFGQPQHF.

The rearrangement joins TRBV20-1 to TRBJ2-5; the match to TRBD1 covers 11 bases. Germline V gives CDR1 DFQATT, CDR2 SNEGSKA (reference sequence). V gave up 3 bases and J gave up 5 bases; unmatched junction bases: 8. CDR3 length: 15 residues. This chain's CDR3 is CSASGRDRGFETQYF. The CDR3 nucleotides are TGCAGTGCTAGTGGACGGGACAGGGGGTTCGAGACCCAGTACTTC.

This clonotype was detected ten times or more. The CDR3 DNA reads TGTGCCAGCAGCACCGGGACAGTCGGAGTCGGCTACACCTTC. Protein product: CASSTGTVGVGYTF. The gene calls are TRBV5-5 and TRBJ1-2; 7 positions agree with TRBD1. J was trimmed by 8 bases and V by 4 bases; bases with no gene match: 11. The length of the CDR3 is 14 residues. CDR1 and CDR2 (germline): SGHKS, YYEKEE (reference sequence).

This clonotype occurred many times. V is TRBV20-1 and J is TRBJ1-1, with 7 bases fitting TRBD1. CDR1 is DFQATT, CDR2 SNEGSKA, per germline (reference sequence). V lost 4 bases and J lost 3; bases outside the gene matches: 5. The CDR3 is made up of 13 amino acids. The chain's CDR3 is CSAKTGSDTEAFF. CDR3 nucleotide sequence: TGCAGTGCTAAGACAGGGTCAGACACTGAAGCTTTCTTT.

This clonotype was detected only a few times. The V gene is TRBV6-5, the J gene TRBJ2-7, with TRBD2 as a possible D gene (6 bases). The CDR3 is made up of 16 amino acids. Trimming took 0 bases from V and 2 from J, leaving 14 bases between them. Germline CDR1 MNHEY, CDR2 SVGAGI. CDR3 coding DNA: TGTGCCAGCAGTTACTCTCTCGCGGGGCAAGCCTACGAGCAGTACTTC. Protein: CASSYSLAGQAYEQYF.

This clonotype was seen many times. This chain uses TRBV18 with TRBJ1-1; D possibly corresponds to TRBD1 (5 bases). The CDR3 extends over 15 amino acids. Germline V CDR1 and CDR2: KGHSH, LQKENI. V was clipped by 3 bases and J by 3 bases, with 14 bases between them. For the CDR3, the DNA is TGTGCCAGCTCACCTGCGGCAGGGCGGTACACTGAAGCTTTCTTT. Translating it yields CASSPAAGRYTEAFF. Supplemented by reference TRBV18 and TRBJ1-1, the full variable domain reads NAGVMQNPRHLVRRRGQEARLRCSPMKGHSHVYWYRQLPEEGLKFMVYLQKENIIDESGMPKERFSAEFPKEGPSILRIQQVVRGDSAAYFCASSPAAGRYTEAFFGQGTRLTVV.

The chain couples TRBV10-3 to TRBJ1-4; D is perhaps TRBD1 (5 bases). Trimming pared 6 bases from V and 0 bases from J, leaving 11 bases between. The germline V gene encodes CDR1 ENHRY and CDR2 SYGVKD. CDR3 length equals 15 residues. The CDR3 loop is CAISGGVATNEKLFF. The DNA of the CDR3 is TGTGCCATCAGCGGGGGTGTTGCAACTAATGAAAAACTGTTTTTT.

This sequence joins TRBV27 and TRBJ2-3; 14 bases match TRBD2. The J segment lost 5 bases and the V segment lost 5 bases, leaving 12 bases of the junction unmatched. The germline gives CDR1 MNHEY, CDR2 SMNVEV (reference sequence). The CDR3 has 18 amino acids. The CDR3 sequence: CASSPRLAGGPKRDTQYF. As DNA, the CDR3 is TGTGCCAGCAGTCCCAGACTAGCGGGGGGGCCAAAAAGAGATACGCAGTATTTT.

The gene calls are TRBV7-6 and TRBJ2-1; 9 bases are a match to TRBD2. This CDR3 has 15 amino acids. CDR1 is SGHVS, CDR2 FNYEAQ, per germline. Trimming at V came to 3 bases and at J to 6 bases, leaving 6 bases not matched to a gene. The CDR3 reads CASSLRGGPGNEQFF. The CDR3 nucleotides read TGTGCCAGCAGCTTGCGGGGGGGACCCGGCAATGAGCAGTTCTTC.

Only a few counts were recorded for this clonotype. The chain combines TRBV19 with TRBJ1-2; D not resolved. Looked up from germline, CDR1 is LNHDA and CDR2 is SQIVND (reference sequence). Trimming took 3 bases from V and 4 from J, leaving 9 bases between them. CDR3 length: 13 amino acids. CDR3: CASSIGRPYGYTF. Written as DNA, the CDR3 is TGTGCCAGTAGTATTGGCAGGCCCTATGGCTACACCTTC.

This clonotype was observed a few times. V usage is TRBV20-1 and J usage is TRBJ1-2, with a tentative D call TRBD1 (5 bases). The CDR3 extends over 12 amino acids. Germline CDR1 DFQATT, CDR2 SNEGSKA (reference sequence). The V and J ends lost 6 bases and 4 bases respectively, with 12 bases between them. Here the CDR3 reads CSAPFGGYGYTF. The CDR3 DNA reads TGCAGTGCCCCCTTTGGGGGCTATGGCTACACCTTC.